What follows are 26 T cell receptor beta chains derived from one specimen sequenced in a study of radiotherapy plus CTLA-4 blockade in lung cancer. The protocol was immunoSEQ multiplex PCR, while the TCRdb copy is restricted to in-frame clones and leaves out a portion. In the table there are tens of thousands of clones, 60% to 75% of which are singletons. The sample consisted of peripheral blood, taken from a patient treated with radiotherapy plus ipilimumab. The origin of the receptors is a human donor with non-small cell lung cancer who had stable disease on radiotherapy plus ipilimumab.

This clone was found once. The gene calls are TRBV4-3 and TRBJ2-1; TRBD2 matches at 8 bases. This CDR3 is 15 amino acids long. V shed 4 bases, J shed 1 base, and the junction held 3 bases outside the gene matches. Germline lookup yields CDR1 LGHNA and CDR2 YSLEER. The CDR3 region has the DNA TGCGCCAGCAGCCTACCGGGGGGGTCCTACAATGAGCAGTTCTTC. Translated, it gives CASSLPGGSYNEQFF.

The CDR3 spells CASSSRAKGIYNEQFF. The CDR3 region has the DNA TGTGCCAGCAGCTCTAGGGCCAAGGGGATCTACAATGAGCAGTTCTTC. The V and J genes are TRBV7-9 and TRBJ2-1, with a tentative D call TRBD1 (5 bases). Germline values: CDR1 SEHNR, CDR2 FQNEAQ (reference sequence). V was trimmed by 4 bases and J by 3 bases, leaving 16 bases between them. The length of the CDR3 is 16 residues.

This clone was seen only a few times. V usage is TRBV6-6 and J usage is TRBJ2-7; 9 nucleotides align to TRBD1. The V gene end was trimmed by 2 bases and the J gene end by 1 base; junction bases not matched to a gene: 3. CDR1 and CDR2 from the germline V gene are MNHNY and SVGAGI (reference sequence). The CDR3 sequence is 15 residues long. The CDR3 DNA is TGTGCCAGCAGTTACGGGACAGGGCGTTCCTACGAGCAGTACTTC. Protein sequence: CASSYGTGRSYEQYF.

The chain couples TRBV27 to TRBJ1-1; no clear D. The germline gives CDR1 MNHEY, CDR2 SMNVEV (reference sequence). Between the trimmed V and J ends, which lost 3 bases and 5 bases, there was a span of 16 bases. This CDR3 comprises 15 residues. Here the CDR3 reads CASSFDPRVGTEAFF. CDR3 nucleotide sequence: TGTGCCAGCAGTTTCGACCCTAGGGTGGGAACTGAAGCTTTCTTT.

The CDR3 bases are TGCGCCAGCAGCCCCACCAACCCTTCAAACACCATATATTTT. The encoded protein is CASSPTNPSNTIYF. This rearrangement joins TRBV10-2 to TRBJ1-3; no clear D gene. This CDR3 has 14 amino acids. Germline assignment: CDR1 WSHSY and CDR2 SAAADI. V was trimmed by 6 bases and J by 6 bases, leaving 15 bases between them.

The rearrangement links TRBV6-1 to TRBJ1-1; 7 positions agree with TRBD1. V gave up 4 bases and J gave up 4 bases; unmatched junction bases: 6. CDR1 and CDR2 (germline): MNHNS, SASEGT. There are 14 residues in the CDR3. The CDR3 DNA sequence: TGTGCCAGCAGTGTCCCAGCAGGGGGCACTGAAGCTTTCTTT. It encodes CASSVPAGGTEAFF.

In this sample, this clone turned up once. The rearrangement links TRBV19 to TRBJ2-3; D is unresolved. This CDR3 contains 12 residues. V shed 4 bases and J shed 3 bases, with 5 bases lying between them. Germline CDR1 LNHDA, CDR2 SQIVND (reference sequence). In nucleotides, the CDR3 is TGTGCCAGTAGTACAGGTACAGATACGCAGTATTTT. Its protein product is CASSTGTDTQYF.

The rearrangement links TRBV5-5 to TRBJ2-7; D perhaps matches TRBD1 (5 bases). Deletions cut 0 bases from V and 5 bases from J, with 18 bases between. The CDR3 totals 16 residues. CDR1 is SGHKS, CDR2 YYEKEE, per germline (reference sequence). The CDR3: CASSLDDRSYANEQYF. In nucleotides, the CDR3 is TGTGCCAGCAGCTTGGATGACAGATCTTACGCTAACGAGCAGTACTTC.

The chain joins TRBV4-1 to TRBJ1-1; no definite D call. The CDR3 is 17 residues long. V was cut by 6 bases and J by 2 bases, with 22 bases left in between. Germline CDR1 reads MGHRA; CDR2 reads YSYEKL. This chain's CDR3 is CASRLIPPPRQNTEAFF. The DNA for the CDR3 is TGCGCCAGCAGATTAATCCCGCCGCCCCGGCAAAACACTGAAGCTTTCTTT.

The chain combines TRBV5-1 with TRBJ2-3, with 9 bases fitting TRBD2. This CDR3 is 16 amino acids long. Germline CDR1 reads SGHRS; CDR2 reads YFSETQ. The ends lost 0 bases at V and 4 bases at J; junction bases unmatched: 6. The CDR3 spells CASSLEGTSTPDTQYF. CDR3 coding DNA: TGCGCCAGCAGCTTGGAAGGGACTAGCACCCCAGATACGCAGTATTTT.

Written as DNA, the CDR3 is TGTGCCAGCAGCTTAAGGGGTAGCGGGATGATCCTAGCCAAAAACATTCAGTACTTC. Amino acid sequence: CASSLRGSGMILAKNIQYF. The V and J genes are TRBV13 and TRBJ2-4; 8 positions match TRBD2. Germline V gene lookup returns CDR1 PRHDT and CDR2 FYEKMQ (reference sequence). This CDR3 has 19 amino acids. V was pared by 2 bases and J by 0 bases, with 12 bases of the junction left unmatched.

The chain couples TRBV5-1 to TRBJ2-2, with D perhaps matching TRBD2 (6 bases). Trimming removed 4 bases at V and 4 bases at J, with 14 bases between. There are 15 residues in the CDR3. Germline loops: CDR1 SGHRS, CDR2 YFSETQ. The DNA of the CDR3 is TGCGCCAGCAGCATCCTGTCGGGAGCCACCGGGGAGCTGTTTTTT. Its translation is CASSILSGATGELFF.

The chain combines TRBV9 with TRBJ2-1; perhaps TRBD2 as D (8 bases). The CDR3 extends over 18 amino acids. Trimming took off 0 bases at V and 9 bases at J, with 25 bases between the two ends. Germline lookup yields CDR1 SGDLS and CDR2 YYNGEE. In nucleotides, the CDR3 is TGTGCCAGCAGCGTAGAGGGACAGCCGGGACTAGAAGGTGGTGAGCAGTTCTTC. It is translated as CASSVEGQPGLEGGEQFF.

This rearrangement joins TRBV28 to TRBJ2-7; TRBD2 agrees at 14 bases. V lost 6 bases and J lost 6; bases outside the gene matches: 7. Germline-derived CDR1 and CDR2 are MDHEN and SYDVKM. CDR3 length: 15 residues. The CDR3 nucleotides are TGTGCCAGCAGCTATCCGGGACTAGCGGGAGTCGAGCAGTACTTC. Protein: CASSYPGLAGVEQYF.

The chain joins TRBV7-2 to TRBJ2-3, with D tentatively TRBD1 (5 bases). Per the germline V gene, CDR1 is SGHTA and CDR2 is FQGNSA. The CDR3 loop spans 13 amino acids. V lost 1 base and J lost 7, with 9 bases in between. CDR3: CASSLGAGYTQYF. The CDR3 DNA reads TGTGCCAGCAGCTTAGGGGCAGGGTATACGCAGTATTTT.

CDR3 coding DNA: TGTGCCAGCAGCGCACGACAGGGGGTCTATGGCTACACCTTC. Protein: CASSARQGVYGYTF. The chain is built from TRBV4-2 and TRBJ1-2, with 9 bases fitting TRBD1. Germline CDR1 LGHNA, CDR2 YNFKEQ. This CDR3 has 14 amino acids. Trimming took 5 bases from V and 4 from J; bases not matched to a gene: 5.

This chain uses TRBV6-6 with TRBJ2-1; 8 bases fit TRBD2. The CDR3 has 15 residues. CDR1 is MNHNY, CDR2 SVGAGI, per germline (reference sequence). V gave up 5 bases and J gave up 5 bases; unmatched junction bases: 8. In DNA, the CDR3 is TGTGCCAGCAGTCTAAGCGGGAGCAGCAACAATGAGCAGTTCTTC. Translated: CASSLSGSSNNEQFF.

This clone was observed a single time. Here the CDR3 DNA reads TGTGCCAGTAGTATCCGGGTAGGGGACACTGAAGCTTTCTTT. It codes for CASSIRVGDTEAFF. The chain is built from TRBV19 and TRBJ1-1; tentatively, D is TRBD1 (5 bases). This CDR3 region has 14 residues. Germline V gene data show CDR1 as LNHDA and CDR2 as SQIVND (reference sequence). V dropped 3 bases and J dropped 3 bases, with 11 bases sitting between them.

The chain combines TRBV7-2 with TRBJ2-5; a possible D gene is TRBD2 (6 bases). The last part of the DNA fits TRBJ2-7 better; the J call may be wrong. Germline V gene data show CDR1 as SGHTA and CDR2 as FQGNSA. The CDR3 totals 16 residues. The CDR3 DNA sequence: TGTGCCAGCAGCTTAGGGTCCGGGGGTGGCACCTACGAGCAGTACTTC. Translating gives CASSLGSGGGTYEQYF.

In this sample, this clone turned up a few times. This sequence joins TRBV6-6 and TRBJ1-4; D not resolved. The CDR3 length is 13 residues. V was shortened by 7 bases and J by 4 bases, with 10 bases between the two germline ends. Germline lookup yields CDR1 MNHNY and CDR2 SVGAGI (reference sequence). In DNA, the CDR3 is TGTGCCAGCACAGAAACTAGTAATGAAAAACTGTTTTTT. This gives the protein CASTETSNEKLFF.

This sequence joins TRBV6-9 and TRBJ2-7; TRBD2 agrees at 12 bases. After removal of 5 bases from V and 5 bases from J, the junction contained 19 bases not matched to a gene. Germline V gene data show CDR1 as MNHGY and CDR2 as SVAAGI. CDR3 length: 19 amino acids. CDR3 loop: CASSEQRLAGAGRRNEQYF. In nucleotides, the CDR3 is TGTGCCAGCAGTGAGCAAAGACTAGCGGGAGCGGGAAGAAGGAACGAGCAGTACTTC.

This clone has only one observation. The chain uses TRBV28 and TRBJ1-2; D possibly corresponds to TRBD1 (6 bases). The CDR3 runs to 14 residues. Germline V CDR1 and CDR2: MDHEN, SYDVKM. V lost 5 bases to trimming and J lost 4 bases, with 14 bases between them. CDR3 residues: CASSLRGTGYGYTF. The CDR3, as DNA: TGTGCCAGCAGTCTAAGGGGGACCGGCTATGGCTACACCTTC.

V and J are TRBV18 and TRBJ2-7; 10 positions agree with TRBD2. The CDR3 length is 16 residues. Germline V gene lookup returns CDR1 KGHSH and CDR2 LQKENI. V gave up 8 bases and J gave up 4 bases; unmatched junction bases: 14. CDR3 DNA: TGTGCCAGCCGCCTAGATACTAGCGGGATTTCGTACGAGCAGTACTTC. This codes for CASRLDTSGISYEQYF.

The chain recombines TRBV28 with TRBJ2-1, with 10 bases fitting TRBD2. Germline CDR1 is MDHEN and CDR2 is SYDVKM. The J segment lost 4 bases and the V segment lost 6 bases, leaving 6 bases of the junction unmatched. This CDR3 has 15 amino acids. The CDR3 region is CASSTGTSVYNEQFF. In DNA form, the CDR3 reads TGTGCCAGCAGCACCGGGACTAGCGTATACAATGAGCAGTTCTTC.

This rearrangement joins TRBV7-9 to TRBJ2-1; D is perhaps TRBD2 (5 bases). The CDR3 has 13 residues. Germline CDR1 SEHNR, CDR2 FQNEAQ (reference sequence). V shed 3 bases and J shed 6 bases, with 9 bases lying between them. The CDR3 DNA reads as TGTGCCAGCAGCTTTTCGGGATCCAATGAGCAGTTCTTC. This translates into CASSFSGSNEQFF. The variable domain in full, with the rest retrieved from reference TRBV7-9 and TRBJ2-1, is DTGVSQNPRHKITKRGQNVTFRCDPISEHNRLYWYRQTLGQGPEFLTYFQNEAQLEKSRLLSDRFSAERPKGSFSTLEIQRTEQGDSAMYLCASSFSGSNEQFFGPGTRLTVL.

This clone has just a few counts. This sequence joins TRBV19 and TRBJ2-7; D gene uncertain. The length of the CDR3 is 14 residues. Germline assignment: CDR1 LNHDA and CDR2 SQIVND (reference sequence). With 3 bases removed from V and 3 bases from J, the gap between germline ends came to 12 bases. Here the CDR3 reads CASSIDGRRYEQYF. CDR3 sequence (DNA): TGTGCCAGTAGTATTGACGGCCGGCGCTACGAGCAGTACTTC.